This TCR beta chain was retrieved from a study of sequential checkpoint blockade in melanoma. Study in general: Arm A got nivolumab then ipilimumab; arm B the reverse, 1:1. After both sequences, patients received maintenance nivolumab.

Measured with immunoSEQ multiplex PCR; TCRdb has only the in-frame clones, and not every one. Here the sample spans just under 20,000 clones, around 75% being singletons. As for treatment: randomized to nivolumab then ipilimumab (arm A) or the reverse (arm B). No patient had prior DNA-damaging chemotherapy. Sorted cells were live CD3+CD8+, lacking CD19 and CD56, from PBMCs. This clone showed up just a few times. The germline V gene has CDR1 LNHDA and CDR2 SQIVND (reference sequence). The ends were cut back, 6 bases at V and 3 bases at J, with 14 bases in the middle. There are 14 residues in the CDR3. The genes are TRBV19 and TRBJ1-2; D call uncertain. The source of this sequence is a human donor with melanoma. The sample in question was CD8+ T cells sorted from blood (inferred from file names), obtained from a patient given nivolumab and ipilimumab in sequence. CDR3 DNA: TGTGCCAGTAGCCCCCCGTTTCGGGACTATGGCTACACCTTC. It encodes CASSPPFRDYGYTF.